Following are 18 T cell receptor beta chains from one sample sequenced in a study of shared clonotypes between healthy human individuals. The table came from immunoSEQ multiplex PCR; TCRdb's copy has only in-frame clones and leaves some out. This sample has about 2 million clones, with approximately 95% found just once. Sequenced input: naive CD4+ T cells sorted from blood. Subset meaning: CD45RA+ positively selected. These receptors all come from a man younger than 35 in good health.

The V gene is TRBV5-1, the J gene TRBJ1-2; D gene uncertain. V was cut by 4 bases and J by 8 bases, with 21 bases left in between. Germline V gene lookup returns CDR1 SGHRS and CDR2 YFSETQ. The CDR3 is made up of 15 amino acids. The CDR3: CASSLEAPPLSGYTF. The CDR3 nucleotides are TGCGCCAGCAGCCTGGAGGCCCCCCCGTTGAGCGGCTACACCTTC.

V is TRBV7-3 and J is TRBJ2-7; D is ambiguous. The CDR3 spans 16 residues. The V end was cut by 0 bases, the J end by 0 bases, with 12 bases between. The germline V gene encodes CDR1 SGHTA and CDR2 FQGTGA. This chain's CDR3 is CASSLTSYAPSYEQYF. CDR3 DNA: TGTGCCAGCAGCTTAACTTCTTATGCACCCTCCTACGAGCAGTACTTC.

The rearrangement links TRBV2 to TRBJ2-7, with 15 bases aligning to TRBD2. CDR1 is SNHLY, CDR2 FYNNEI, per germline. The ends lost 6 bases at V and 2 bases at J; junction bases unmatched: 8. The CDR3 length is 17 residues. The CDR3 sequence: CASRAGTSGGRTYEQYF. The DNA of the CDR3 is TGTGCCAGCAGGGCCGGGACTAGCGGGGGGAGGACCTACGAGCAGTACTTC.

The CDR3 nucleotides read TGTGCCATCTCCCCAAACTCAGGGGAAGGAGTAGATACGCAGTATTTT. Its translation: CAISPNSGEGVDTQYF. The J gene is TRBJ2-3, the V gene TRBV10-3; a possible D gene is TRBD1 (6 bases). V dropped 8 bases and J dropped 5 bases, with 23 bases sitting between them. Per the germline V gene, CDR1 is ENHRY and CDR2 is SYGVKD. The CDR3 covers 16 residues.

This clone was seen only once. The chain is built from TRBV18 and TRBJ2-1; no firm D call. This CDR3 has 15 residues. The ends were cut back, 2 bases at V and 6 bases at J, with 14 bases in the middle. Germline CDR1 is KGHSH and CDR2 is LQKENI. CDR3 nucleotide sequence: TGTGCCAGCTCACCAGGCGCGATCCTTTTCAATGAGCAGTTCTTC. Residues: CASSPGAILFNEQFF.

The rearrangement uses TRBV6-6 and TRBJ1-3, with 7 bases identical to TRBD1. With 6 bases clipped from V and 4 bases from J, the junction kept 6 bases outside the gene matches. This CDR3 spans 14 amino acids. Per germline, CDR1 MNHNY and CDR2 SVGAGI (reference sequence). The CDR3 DNA is TGTGCCAGCAGGCAAGACAGGGCCGGAAACACCATATATTTT. Translation: CASRQDRAGNTIYF.

The chain employs TRBV6-1 and TRBJ1-1; no definite D call. The CDR3 is made up of 11 amino acids. CDR1 and CDR2 from the germline V gene are MNHNS and SASEGT. Deletions cut 8 bases from V and 8 bases from J, with 12 bases between. The CDR3 here is CASAEPDEAFF. CDR3 in DNA: TGTGCCAGCGCAGAACCAGACGAAGCTTTCTTT.

J is TRBJ1-6 and V is TRBV7-9; no reliable D call. The germline V gene has CDR1 SEHNR and CDR2 FQNEAQ (reference sequence). Trimming left V 5 bases short and J 14 bases short, with 13 bases between. The CDR3 is made up of 12 amino acids. Here the CDR3 reads CASSPGPGSLHF. CDR3 coding DNA: TGTGCCAGCAGCCCCGGCCCAGGATCCCTCCACTTT.

J is TRBJ1-6 and V is TRBV30, with D possibly TRBD1 on 5 matching bases. With 4 bases removed from V and 9 bases from J, the gap between germline ends came to 22 bases. CDR1 and CDR2 from the germline V gene are GTSNPN and SVGIG (reference sequence). CDR3 size: 16 residues. The CDR3 here is CAWKVRGFEQRSPLHF. As DNA, the CDR3 is TGTGCCTGGAAGGTAAGGGGTTTTGAACAACGTTCACCCCTCCACTTT.

This chain joins TRBV7-2 and TRBJ2-7; weak D call: TRBD2 (6 bases). This CDR3 has 16 residues. Trimming cost V 5 bases and J 3 bases, with 20 bases left between them. CDR1 is SGHTA, CDR2 FQGNSA, per germline. CDR3 DNA sequence: TGTGCCAGCAGCCTAGAGGGTCTCGGCGGGGACTACGAGCAGTACTTC. This codes for CASSLEGLGGDYEQYF.

The chain links TRBV5-1 to TRBJ1-3, with D perhaps matching TRBD1 (5 bases). The CDR3 is 15 amino acids. The germline CDR1 and CDR2 sequences are SGHRS and YFSETQ. Trimming shortened V by 0 bases and J by 2 bases, and 9 bases separated the two germline ends. The CDR3 region is CASSLAGTTGNTIYF. In nucleotides, the CDR3 is TGCGCCAGCAGCTTGGCCGGGACGACTGGAAACACCATATATTTT.

The chain has TRBV7-9 and TRBJ2-5; 12 nucleotides match TRBD2. J lost 5 bases, V lost 1 base, and 14 bases had no gene match. This CDR3 is 19 amino acids long. CDR1 is SEHNR and CDR2 is FQNEAQ in the germline V gene (reference sequence). CDR3 residues: CASSLVVLAGGPSWETQYF. For the CDR3, the DNA is TGTGCCAGCAGCTTAGTGGTACTAGCGGGAGGCCCGTCGTGGGAGACCCAGTACTTC.

The chain couples TRBV5-1 to TRBJ1-1, with TRBD1 matching 9 bases. Per germline, CDR1 SGHRS and CDR2 YFSETQ. The length of the CDR3 is 15 residues. V trimming: 4 bases; J trimming: 5 bases; junction bases outside the gene matches: 9. CDR3 region: CASSPGTGKRTEAFF. CDR3 in DNA: TGCGCCAGCAGCCCCGGGACAGGGAAGAGGACTGAAGCTTTCTTT.

This clone has a single count. The chain has TRBV7-2 and TRBJ2-7; tentatively, D is TRBD2 (6 bases). Germline V gene lookup returns CDR1 SGHTA and CDR2 FQGNSA. The length of the CDR3 is 13 residues. V lost 11 bases and J lost 2, with 16 bases in between. CDR3 sequence (DNA): TGTGCCTCCTCAAGACTAGGGGCCTACGAGCAGTACTTC. It is translated as CASSRLGAYEQYF.

This chain links TRBV2 with TRBJ1-2; TRBD1 is a possible D gene (5 bases). The CDR3 extends over 14 amino acids. In germline, CDR1 is SNHLY, CDR2 FYNNEI. The V gene lost 5 bases and the J gene lost 7 bases, with 17 bases spanning the gap. DNA of the CDR3: TGTGCCAGCAGTCGTACCCCTGACAGATCTGGCTACACCTTC. This codes for CASSRTPDRSGYTF.

V is TRBV5-8 and J is TRBJ2-7; no clear D. The CDR3 length is 11 residues. From germline, CDR1 is SGHTS and CDR2 YDEGEE. Trimming left V 4 bases short and J 2 bases short, with 4 bases between. CDR3 coding DNA: TGTGCCAGCAGCCCGACCTACGAGCAGTACTTC. Amino acids: CASSPTYEQYF.

The rearrangement joins TRBV28 to TRBJ1-4, with TRBD1 as a possible D gene (5 bases). CDR3 size: 14 residues. Trimming took 4 bases from V and 8 from J, leaving 14 bases between them. Germline CDR1 MDHEN, CDR2 SYDVKM. The DNA of the CDR3 is TGTGCCAGCAGTTCGCTCGGGACGCGGGAAAAACTGTTTTTT. Translating it yields CASSSLGTREKLFF. The variable domain in full, with the rest retrieved from reference TRBV28 and TRBJ1-4, is DVKVTQSSRYLVKRTGEKVFLECVQDMDHENMFWYRQDPGLGLRLIYFSYDVKMKEKGDIPEGYSVSREKKERFSLILESASTNQTSMYLCASSSLGTREKLFFGSGTQLSVL.

The rearrangement joins TRBV9 to TRBJ2-2, with TRBD1 matching over 7 bases. In germline, CDR1 is SGDLS, CDR2 YYNGEE. V lost 3 bases to trimming and J lost 5 bases; unmatched junction nucleotides: 4. CDR3 size: 14 residues. CDR3 in DNA: TGTGCCAGCAGCGCCGGGACAGATACCGGGGAGCTGTTTTTT. Amino acids: CASSAGTDTGELFF.